The 30 T cell receptor beta chains reported below all come from one sample, sequenced in a study of post-analysis software for immune sequencing data (dated by TCRdb to about 2015). What the study reported, not specific to this receptor: Significantly higher frequencies in patients than in controls were found for a few TRBV segments, including TRBV5-6, TRBV5-1 and TRBV20-1.

The antigens of these receptors remain unknown. Library creation used PCR. TCRdb records Illumina HiSeq 2500 as the sequencer. To reduce PCR and sequencing biases, unique molecular identifiers were incorporated into the TCR beta cDNA libraries. TCRdb redid the processing of the public reads, applying fastp at Q25 and MiXCR, and retained in-frame beta chains. Every distinct CDR3 protein forms one entry, paired with its most common genes and DNA. The sample profile shows 150,000 to 200,000 distinct CDR3 sequences; about 29% of them were found once. Of the sample, approximately 1.5% falls within the top ten clones. Material: blood. The source of these receptors is a girl aged 10-17 years with multiple sclerosis.

The rearrangement links TRBV29-1 to TRBJ1-1; 8 nucleotides line up with TRBD1. The CDR3 is made up of 12 amino acids. Germline trimming cut 4 bases from V and 4 bases from J; bases unmatched to any gene: 2. Germline CDR1 reads SQVTM; CDR2 reads ANQGSEA. Written as DNA, the CDR3 is TGCAGCGTTGGAGGACAGGGCACTGAAGCTTTCTTT. It encodes CSVGGQGTEAFF.

This clonotype showed up just a few times. The J gene is TRBJ2-7, the V gene TRBV19; 8 bases are a match to TRBD2. Germline lookup yields CDR1 LNHDA and CDR2 SQIVND (reference sequence). The CDR3 runs 13 residues. J was trimmed by 5 bases and V by 3 bases; bases with no gene match: 3. The CDR3 spells CASSISGTNEQYF. Written as DNA, the CDR3 is TGTGCCAGTAGTATTAGCGGGACTAACGAGCAGTACTTC.

The chain's CDR3 is CASSPQQRVSGAEAFF. DNA for the CDR3: TGTGCCAGCAGCCCCCAACAGCGGGTGAGTGGGGCTGAAGCTTTCTTT. The gene calls are TRBV3-1 and TRBJ1-1; D not certain. The V end was cut by 4 bases, the J end by 6 bases, with 21 bases between. The germline CDR1 and CDR2 sequences are LGHDT and YNNKEL (reference sequence). The CDR3 totals 16 residues.

This chain links TRBV12-3 or TRBV12-4 with TRBJ2-3; TRBD2 might be the D (5 bases). V gave up 8 bases and J gave up 2 bases, with 11 bases separating them. The CDR3 is made up of 13 amino acids. The DNA for the CDR3 is TGTGCCAGCGGTCGGGAAATCACAGATACGCAGTATTTT. It is translated as CASGREITDTQYF.

This clonotype was found many times. This rearrangement joins TRBV10-3 to TRBJ2-1; no clear D gene. Trimming cost V 0 bases and J 3 bases, with 12 bases left between them. Germline V gene data show CDR1 as ENHRY and CDR2 as SYGVKD. The CDR3 contains 16 residues. In DNA form, the CDR3 reads TGTGCCATCAGTGAGTCAGTGACACAAAACTACAATGAGCAGTTCTTC. This encodes CAISESVTQNYNEQFF.

As concerns this clonotype: Since a much larger clone is just one base distant, this may be a read error. The rearrangement joins TRBV9 to TRBJ2-5; D may match TRBD1 or TRBD2 (5 bases each). The DNA end is more similar to TRBJ2-7, so the J call may be wrong. CDR1 is SGDLS, CDR2 YYNGEE, per germline. This CDR3 has 13 amino acids. For the CDR3, the DNA is TGTGCCAGCAGCGTAGGAGGGGACTACGAGCAGTACTTC. This translates into CASSVGGDYEQYF.

This sequence joins TRBV20-1 and TRBJ1-5; unclear D gene. The CDR3 has 14 residues. Germline assignment: CDR1 DFQATT and CDR2 SNEGSKA (reference sequence). Trimming stripped 3 bases from V and 1 base from J, with 10 bases between. The CDR3 reads CSASQGGSNQPQHF. The DNA of the CDR3 is TGCAGTGCTAGTCAAGGCGGGAGCAATCAGCCCCAGCATTTT.

This clonotype was detected ten times or more. The V and J genes are TRBV5-1 and TRBJ2-1; a possible D gene is TRBD2 (5 bases). The CDR3 runs 14 residues. V was shortened by 7 bases and J by 0 bases, with 11 bases between the two germline ends. Germline lookup yields CDR1 SGHRS and CDR2 YFSETQ. The CDR3 reads CASGGSSSYNEQFF. The CDR3 nucleotides are TGCGCCAGCGGAGGATCAAGCTCCTACAATGAGCAGTTCTTC.

In its sample, this clonotype was seen a few times. V usage is TRBV12-3 or TRBV12-4 and J usage is TRBJ2-5; a possible D gene is TRBD2 (6 bases). This CDR3 is 14 amino acids long. Trimming pared 3 bases from V and 11 bases from J, leaving 19 bases between. The CDR3 DNA reads as TGTGCCAGCAGTTTCTTTGCGGGGTACAATGAGCAGTACTTC. Translated: CASSFFAGYNEQYF.

Note on this clonotype: This may come from a read error, since a much larger clone is one base off. The chain links TRBV27 to TRBJ2-5; maybe TRBD2 (5 bases). Germline CDR1 MNHEY, CDR2 SMNVEV (reference sequence). Trimming stripped 8 bases from V and 7 bases from J, with 14 bases between. This CDR3 has 12 amino acids. The CDR3 reads CASRSFEGTQYF. CDR3 DNA: TGTGCCAGCCGCTCATTCGAGGGGACCCAGTACTTC.

The rearrangement uses TRBV30 and TRBJ2-7, with D possibly TRBD2 on 5 matching bases. V lost 7 bases and J 1 base, leaving 11 bases between the germline ends. Germline lookup yields CDR1 GTSNPN and CDR2 SVGIG (reference sequence). The CDR3 is 12 amino acids. CDR3: CASRGGSYEQYF. In DNA form, the CDR3 reads TGTGCCTCCCGTGGAGGATCCTACGAGCAGTACTTC. Full variable domain (outside the CDR3, taken from reference TRBV30 and TRBJ2-7): SQTIHQWPATLVQPVGSPLSLECTVEGTSNPNLYWYRQAAGRGLQLLFYSVGIGQISSEVPQNLSASRPQDRQFILSSKKLLLSDSGFYLCASRGGSYEQYFGPGTRLTVT.

This clonotype has at least ten counts. The chain is built from TRBV12-3 or TRBV12-4 and TRBJ2-3; D ambiguous. V was pared by 5 bases and J by 6 bases, with 9 bases between. This CDR3 is 12 amino acids long. The DNA of the CDR3 is TGTGCCAGCAGTCCCCCCGCGGATACGCAGTATTTT. Protein: CASSPPADTQYF.

The V and J genes are TRBV20-1 and TRBJ2-7; tentatively, D is TRBD2 (6 bases). CDR1 is DFQATT and CDR2 is SNEGSKA in the germline V gene (reference sequence). V lost 6 bases and J 5 bases, leaving 20 bases between the germline ends. The CDR3 covers 14 residues. CDR3 sequence (DNA): TGCAGTGCCTACCGGGACTGGATAAGGGACGAGCAGTACTTC. Amino acid sequence: CSAYRDWIRDEQYF.

The V call is TRBV7-9, the J call TRBJ2-7, with a tentative D call TRBD2 (6 bases). With 7 bases removed from V and 0 bases from J, the gap between germline ends came to 16 bases. CDR1 and CDR2 (germline): SEHNR, FQNEAQ (reference sequence). The CDR3 contains 15 residues. The DNA for the CDR3 is TGTGCCAGCACCGTCCCGGCGGGGAACTCCTACGAGCAGTACTTC. Translated, it gives CASTVPAGNSYEQYF.

Of note for this clonotype: A read error is possible here, since a much larger clone lies one base away. V and J are TRBV7-3 and TRBJ2-1; 7 nucleotides align to TRBD1. Germline CDR1 is SGHTA and CDR2 is FQGTGA. The CDR3 covers 16 residues. The CDR3: CARSLAVGTVYNEQFF. The CDR3 DNA reads TGTGCCAGAAGCTTAGCTGTCGGGACAGTTTACAATGAGCAGTTCTTC.

At least ten counts were recorded for this clonotype. The V and J genes are TRBV14 and TRBJ1-2; unclear D gene. The V and J ends lost 4 bases and 5 bases respectively, with 20 bases between them. The CDR3 runs to 16 residues. Germline CDR1 is SGHDN and CDR2 is FVKESK. Here the CDR3 reads CASSRAAGIRSYGYTF. The CDR3 nucleotides are TGTGCCAGCAGCCGGGCCGCAGGCATCCGTTCATATGGCTACACCTTC.

In its sample, this clonotype was seen many times. V is TRBV7-2 and J is TRBJ2-3; D not certain. This CDR3 contains 15 residues. The V and J ends lost 5 bases and 1 base respectively, with 13 bases between them. The germline V gene encodes CDR1 SGHTA and CDR2 FQGNSA. The CDR3 loop is CASSPRWVGTDTQYF. Here the CDR3 DNA reads TGTGCCAGCAGCCCCCGTTGGGTTGGCACAGATACGCAGTATTTT.

This clonotype has at least ten counts. The chain joins TRBV18 to TRBJ2-3, with D tentatively TRBD1 or TRBD2 (6 bases each). CDR3 length: 19 residues. Germline assignment: CDR1 KGHSH and CDR2 LQKENI. V was cut by 2 bases and J by 3 bases, with 24 bases left in between. The CDR3: CASSPNGGGDVSPTDTQYF. The CDR3 bases are TGTGCCAGCTCACCAAACGGGGGCGGAGATGTTAGTCCGACAGATACGCAGTATTTT.

The chain uses TRBV5-1 and TRBJ1-2; 8 nucleotides agree with TRBD1. V shed 0 bases and J 6 bases; nucleotides not matched to a gene: 10. This CDR3 is 16 amino acids long. Germline CDR1 is SGHRS and CDR2 is YFSETQ. The CDR3 nucleotides read TGCGCCAGCAGCTTGGCCATGGACAGGGATCTCCATGGCTACACCTTC. As protein: CASSLAMDRDLHGYTF. Looking up the rest from reference TRBV5-1 and TRBJ1-2 gives the full variable domain: KAGVTQTPRYLIKTRGQQVTLSCSPISGHRSVSWYQQTPGQGLQFLFEYFSETQRNKGNFPGRFSGRQFSNSRSEMNVSTLELGDSALYLCASSLAMDRDLHGYTFGSGTRLTVV.

The rearrangement joins TRBV4-1 to TRBJ1-5, with D hard to call. Germline V gene sequence: CDR1 MGHRA, CDR2 YSYEKL. The CDR3 sequence is 16 residues long. Trimming removed 3 bases from V and 7 bases from J, with 19 bases in between. This CDR3 is CASSHLSWGGGQPQHF. The CDR3 nucleotides are TGCGCCAGCAGCCACCTAAGTTGGGGTGGCGGCCAGCCCCAGCATTTT.

J is TRBJ2-3 and V is TRBV6-4; TRBD2 matches at 10 bases. Germline assignment: CDR1 MRHNA and CDR2 SNTAGT. The J segment lost 8 bases and the V segment lost 5 bases, leaving 10 bases of the junction unmatched. The CDR3 contains 15 residues. Here the CDR3 DNA reads TGTGCCAGCAGTCCTAGCGGGGGCCCTGCGGCTACGCAGTATTTT. Its translation is CASSPSGGPAATQYF.

This clonotype was picked up a small number of times. The chain combines TRBV7-8 with TRBJ2-1; perhaps TRBD2 as D (6 bases). Germline values: CDR1 SGHVS, CDR2 FQNEAQ. The CDR3 runs to 15 residues. Deletions cut 0 bases from V and 8 bases from J, with 14 bases between. CDR3 sequence reads: CASSLAYTGGDEQFF. The CDR3 DNA follows: TGTGCCAGCAGCTTAGCATACACTGGCGGGGATGAGCAGTTCTTC. Variable domain in full (rest from reference TRBV7-8 and TRBJ2-1): GAGVSQSPRYKVAKRGQDVALRCDPISGHVSLFWYQQALGQGPEFLTYFQNEAQLDKSGLPSDRFFAERPEGSVSTLKIQRTQQEDSAVYLCASSLAYTGGDEQFFGPGTRLTVL.

This clonotype was detected many times. The chain recombines TRBV20-1 with TRBJ2-7; 7 nucleotides align to TRBD2. Germline loops: CDR1 DFQATT, CDR2 SNEGSKA (reference sequence). The ends lost 6 bases at V and 4 bases at J; junction bases unmatched: 9. The CDR3 totals 13 residues. CDR3 residues: CSATGLDKYEQYF. CDR3 DNA sequence: TGCAGTGCCACCGGACTAGATAAGTACGAGCAGTACTTC.

The rearrangement uses TRBV7-8 and TRBJ1-5, with D possibly TRBD1 on 5 matching bases. Germline V gene lookup returns CDR1 SGHVS and CDR2 FQNEAQ. This CDR3 region has 16 residues. Trimming removed 5 bases at V and 0 bases at J, with 14 bases between. The CDR3 here is CASSPLRGDSNQPQHF. CDR3 bases: TGTGCCAGCAGCCCCCTCCGGGGGGATAGCAATCAGCCCCAGCATTTT.

There are a few counts of this clonotype. The chain employs TRBV7-8 and TRBJ1-6, with D uncertain. Germline V lookup: CDR1 SGHVS, CDR2 FQNEAQ. V was shortened by 3 bases and J by 16 bases, with 16 bases between the two germline ends. The CDR3 spans 13 residues. The CDR3: CASSFLGNSGLHF. CDR3 DNA: TGTGCCAGCAGCTTTTTAGGGAATTCGGGTCTCCACTTT.

In this sample, this clonotype turned up once. The chain is built from TRBV30 and TRBJ2-4, with no clear D. This CDR3 comprises 16 residues. CDR1 and CDR2 (germline): GTSNPN, SVGIG (reference sequence). V was shortened by 2 bases and J by 13 bases, with 27 bases between the two germline ends. CDR3 in amino acids: CAWSPGRVRSYNEQYF. In DNA, the CDR3 is TGTGCCTGGAGTCCGGGTAGGGTCAGGTCCTACAATGAGCAGTACTTC.

As regards this clonotype: This may come from a read error, since a much larger clone is one base off. The genes are TRBV29-1 and TRBJ2-3; D not certain. This CDR3 comprises 12 residues. Germline CDR1 is SQVTM and CDR2 is ANQGSEA. CDR3 protein: CSAEDWTDTQYF. CDR3 DNA: TGCAGCGCTGAAGATTGGACAGATACGCAGTATTTT.

The genes are TRBV7-9 and TRBJ1-2, with D unresolved. Germline V gene data show CDR1 as SEHNR and CDR2 as FQNEAQ (reference sequence). The germline V and J ends were trimmed by 2 bases and 4 bases, with 11 bases remaining between them. The CDR3 consists of 14 residues. CDR3 nucleotides: TGTGCCAGCAGCTTAACGTCTGGATTCTATGGCTACACCTTC. Encoded protein: CASSLTSGFYGYTF.

The rearrangement uses TRBV12-3 or TRBV12-4 and TRBJ1-5; D call uncertain. The CDR3 is 15 amino acids. The V end lost 5 bases, the J end lost 4 bases, and 15 bases lay between the germline ends. This CDR3 is CASSLGVVPNQPQHF. CDR3 DNA sequence: TGTGCCAGCAGTCTGGGTGTAGTCCCTAATCAGCCCCAGCATTTT.

This clonotype occurred many times. The chain recombines TRBV10-1 with TRBJ2-3; no firm D call. This CDR3 spans 15 amino acids. Germline loops: CDR1 WNHNN, CDR2 SYGVQD (reference sequence). V lost 6 bases, J lost 3 bases, and 16 bases lay in between. CDR3 nucleotides: TGCGCCAGCAGCGCCGCTTTGACGGAAACAGATACGCAGTATTTT. It is translated as CASSAALTETDTQYF.